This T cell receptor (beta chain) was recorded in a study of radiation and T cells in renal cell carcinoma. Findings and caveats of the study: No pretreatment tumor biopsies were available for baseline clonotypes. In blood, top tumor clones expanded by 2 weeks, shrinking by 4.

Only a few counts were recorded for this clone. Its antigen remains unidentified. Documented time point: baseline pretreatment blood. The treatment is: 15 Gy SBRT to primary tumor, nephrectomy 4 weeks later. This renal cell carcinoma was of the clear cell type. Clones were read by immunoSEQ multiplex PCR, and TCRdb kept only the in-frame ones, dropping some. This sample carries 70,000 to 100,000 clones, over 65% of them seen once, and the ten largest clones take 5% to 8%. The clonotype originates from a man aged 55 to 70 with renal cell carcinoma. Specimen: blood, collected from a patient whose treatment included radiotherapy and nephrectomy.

DNA of the CDR3: TGTGCCAGTGGGTTACTAGCGGGAGTCTACGAGCAGTACTTC. Translating gives CASGLLAGVYEQYF. This rearrangement joins TRBV28 to TRBJ2-7; 11 nucleotides agree with TRBD2. Per the germline V gene, CDR1 is MDHEN and CDR2 is SYDVKM. This CDR3 is built from 14 residues. With 9 bases clipped from V and 3 bases from J, the junction kept 7 bases outside the gene matches.